This T cell receptor (beta chain) was captured in a study of blood T cell repertoires in COVID-19 (TCRdb year 2020). In the study overall: Samples covering the acute and convalescent phases of COVID-19 were provided by collaborators in the United States, Italy and Spain. The material from the prospective study consisted of cDNA or gDNA derived from T cells, B-cell-depleted T cells, or PBMCs. Deeply sampled blood TCRbeta repertoires from subjects exposed to, actively infected with, or recovered from COVID-19 were included in the dataset. The repertoires were made available in a free public database intended to serve as a resource for research on the immune response to SARS-CoV-2. The samples were drawn from two sources: the first 160 participants of the ongoing ImmuneRACE study, and 1,254 subjects contributed by 6 global collaborators. Nearly every sample came with metadata listing a de-identified subject ID, COVID-19 status, age in years and sex. Where available, HLA class I and class II types were taken from metadata supplied by the sample provider and were not determined by assay-based typing.

Beyond this particular receptor, the publication reports: The amount of clinical and demographic metadata varied by source and participant and was provided uncurated.

One collaborating source in Seattle enrolled patients during active infection and followed them longitudinally through the course of disease. Whole blood was collected in K2EDTA tubes by collaborating institutions according to the institutions' own protocols. For TCRbeta analysis, collaborator samples were shipped as frozen whole blood, as isolated PBMCs, or as DNA extracted from either sample type. To note about this clone: The specificity of this receptor is unknown. The record has no base qualities; no much larger clone is one base away.

TCRbeta CDR3 regions were amplified from genomic DNA using the immunoSEQ Assay, a bias-controlled multiplex PCR. The source study handled its data this way. Within the assay, amplification of reference gene primers was used to estimate how many nucleated cells each sample contained. To quantify the absolute abundance of each unique TCRbeta CDR3 rearrangement, sequence reads were collapsed and filtered. For each sample, productive Simpson clonality was calculated by taking the square root of Simpson's diversity index across productive rearrangements. Here the immuneACCESS table is served through TCRdb, limited to in-frame sequences with V and J called. Missing clones are a known gap in these copies; in checked studies unresolved V genes cover under half, and the rest lacks a known reason. V and J calls plus clone size are reproduced from that table; the DNA served to infer D and trimming. The sample yields about 210,000 clones; 82% were counted once. Less than 6% of the sample is taken by the ten largest.

The CDR3 contains 14 residues, cysteine and phenylalanine counted. CDR3 DNA is the only sequence kept; it has 42 bases, read in frame from the first base. The junction shows trimming of 5 bases on V and 4 bases on J, and the gene matches do not reach 7 bases of it. As encoded in the germline V gene (reference sequence), CDR1 is SEHNR while CDR2 is FQNEAQ. Rearrangement joined TRBV7-9 to TRBJ2-7, and 8 bases in between align with TRBD2. This receptor was taken from a woman aged 70-85 years with COVID-19, enrolled during active disease. Sequenced sample: peripheral blood. CDR3 protein: CASSISGALYEQYF. DNA sequence: TGTGCCAGCAGCATTAGCGGGGCCTTGTACGAGCAGTACTTC.